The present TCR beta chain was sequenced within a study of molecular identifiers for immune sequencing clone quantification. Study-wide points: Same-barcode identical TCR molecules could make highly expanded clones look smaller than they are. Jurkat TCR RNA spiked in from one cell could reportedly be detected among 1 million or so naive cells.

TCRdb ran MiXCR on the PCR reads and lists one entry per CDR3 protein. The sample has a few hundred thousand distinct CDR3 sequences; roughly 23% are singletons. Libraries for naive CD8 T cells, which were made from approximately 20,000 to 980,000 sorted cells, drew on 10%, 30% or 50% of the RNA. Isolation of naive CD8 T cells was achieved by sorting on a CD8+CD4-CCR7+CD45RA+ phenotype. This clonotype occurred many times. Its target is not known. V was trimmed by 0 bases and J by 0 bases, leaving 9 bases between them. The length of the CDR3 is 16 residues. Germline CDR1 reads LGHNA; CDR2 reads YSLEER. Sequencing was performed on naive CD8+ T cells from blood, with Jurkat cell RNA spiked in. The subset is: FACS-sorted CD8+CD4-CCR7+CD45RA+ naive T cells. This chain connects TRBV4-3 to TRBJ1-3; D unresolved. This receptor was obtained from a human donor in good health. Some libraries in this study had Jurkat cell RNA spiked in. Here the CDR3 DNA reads TGCGCCAGCAGCCAAGACAGATTCTTCTCTGGAAACACCATATATTTT. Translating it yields CASSQDRFFSGNTIYF.